This T cell receptor (beta chain) was retrieved from a study of T-cell reconstitution after alpha-beta-depleted transplantation in children. Construction of the TCRbeta library involved unique molecular identifiers. TCRdb independently ran MiXCR on the PCR reads; one entry per CDR3 protein. The sample has some 130,000 distinct CDR3 sequences; more than 9.5% are singletons. The germline gives CDR1 DFQATT, CDR2 SNEGSKA (reference sequence). Deletions cut 5 bases from V and 10 bases from J, with 21 bases between. This CDR3 has 15 residues. The chain carries TRBV20-1 and TRBJ1-6; a possible D gene is TRBD1 (5 bases). The material was PBMCs, mostly from graft donor cells, obtained 180 days after TCRalphabeta/CD19-depleted stem cell transplant. The clonotype comes from a girl under two years old who had a stem cell transplant for combined immunodeficiency, so the T cells may come from the graft donor. CDR3 in DNA: TGCAGTGCTTTCGCCGGGACCCCAAAGGGATCACCCCTCCACTTT. It codes for CSAFAGTPKGSPLHF.